This passage covers 4 T cell receptor beta chains from one sample sequenced in a study of regulatory T cells in long-lasting Graves disease. Time point described: persistent/refractory GD, antithyroid drugs over 5 years with positive TRAb. PBMC RNA served as the TCR library source. Investigators prepared the TCR beta libraries by applying iRepertoire HTBI primers and Arm-PCR of CDR3 regions. TCRdb fed the multiplex PCR reads into MiXCR, producing one record per CDR3 protein. This sample carries about 660,000 distinct CDR3 sequences, about 32% of them seen once, and the ten largest clones take roughly 41%. This specimen consisted of peripheral blood mononuclear cells (PBMCs), obtained when the disease was refractory, from a patient treated with antithyroid drugs. The origin of the receptors is a female donor with Graves disease.

The table lists this clonotype with a few counts. The chain couples TRBV29-1 to TRBJ1-2; D is perhaps TRBD1 (5 bases). Trimming pared 7 bases from V and 4 bases from J, leaving 13 bases between. CDR1 and CDR2 (germline): SQVTM, ANQGSEA. CDR3 length: 12 amino acids. CDR3 sequence: CSGRDRGYGYTF. The CDR3 DNA is TGCAGCGGCCGGGACCGTGGCTATGGCTACACCTTC.

This chain uses TRBV28 with TRBJ1-5; the D is unclear. The germline CDR1 and CDR2 sequences are MDHEN and SYDVKM. Trimming took 4 bases from V and 5 from J, leaving 6 bases between them. The CDR3 consists of 12 residues. CDR3 sequence: CASSSIDQPQHF. In DNA form, the CDR3 reads TGTGCCAGCAGTTCAATAGATCAGCCCCAGCATTTT.

In the case of this clonotype: An end of the junction does not agree with germline; a read error may underlie this. The chain has TRBV29-1 and TRBJ1-5, with TRBD1 matching over 8 bases. The CDR3 is made up of 14 amino acids. The V gene's germline CDR1 is SQVTM and CDR2 ANQGSEA. Written as DNA, the CDR3 is TGCGGCGTCGCCGACAGGGGTGGTAATCAGCCCCAGCATTTT. Translation gives CGVADRGGNQPQHF.

This clonotype was seen ten or more times. V is TRBV29-1 and J is TRBJ1-2; D possibly corresponds to TRBD1 (6 bases). Trimming removed 3 bases from V and 4 bases from J, with 21 bases in between. CDR1 SQVTM and CDR2 ANQGSEA come from the germline V gene. This CDR3 spans 16 amino acids. The CDR3 sequence is CSVDRPNREASYGYTF. CDR3 DNA: TGCAGCGTTGACAGACCGAACAGGGAGGCTAGCTATGGCTACACCTTC.